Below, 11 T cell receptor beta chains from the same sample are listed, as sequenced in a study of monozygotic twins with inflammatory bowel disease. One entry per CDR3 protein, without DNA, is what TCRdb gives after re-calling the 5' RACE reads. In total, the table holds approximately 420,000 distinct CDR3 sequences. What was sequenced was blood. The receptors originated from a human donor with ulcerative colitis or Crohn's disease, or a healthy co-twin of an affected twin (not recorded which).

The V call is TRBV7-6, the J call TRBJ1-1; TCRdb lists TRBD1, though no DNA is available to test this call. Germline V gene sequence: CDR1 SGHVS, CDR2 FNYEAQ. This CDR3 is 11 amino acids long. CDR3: CASSSGGRAFF.

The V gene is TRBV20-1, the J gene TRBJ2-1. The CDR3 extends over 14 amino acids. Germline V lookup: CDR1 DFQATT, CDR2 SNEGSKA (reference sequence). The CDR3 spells CSAKGILSYNEQFF.

The CDR3 is CSARDLETGEAPLGGYTF. The rearrangement joins TRBV20-1 to TRBJ1-2; with no DNA, the TCRdb D assignment of TRBD1 cannot be verified. Germline CDR1 reads DFQATT; CDR2 reads SNEGSKA (reference sequence). The CDR3 loop spans 18 amino acids.

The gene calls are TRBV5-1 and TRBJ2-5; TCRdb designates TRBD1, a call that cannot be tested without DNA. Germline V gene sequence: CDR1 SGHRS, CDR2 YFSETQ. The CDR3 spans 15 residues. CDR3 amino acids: CASSLSGAVQETQYF.

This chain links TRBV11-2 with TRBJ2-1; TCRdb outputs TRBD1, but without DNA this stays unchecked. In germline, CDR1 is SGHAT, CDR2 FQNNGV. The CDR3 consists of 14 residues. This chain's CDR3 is CASSPMGGQNEQFF.

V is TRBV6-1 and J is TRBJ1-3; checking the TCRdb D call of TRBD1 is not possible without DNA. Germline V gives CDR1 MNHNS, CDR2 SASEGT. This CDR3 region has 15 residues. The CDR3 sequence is CASKQGLSSGNTIYF.

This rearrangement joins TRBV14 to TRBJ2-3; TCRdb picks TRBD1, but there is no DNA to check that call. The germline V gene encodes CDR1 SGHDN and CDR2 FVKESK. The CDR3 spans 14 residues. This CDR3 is CASSQGTTTDTQYF.

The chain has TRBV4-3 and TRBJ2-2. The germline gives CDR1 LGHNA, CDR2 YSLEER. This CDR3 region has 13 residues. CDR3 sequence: CASSQEDTGELFF.

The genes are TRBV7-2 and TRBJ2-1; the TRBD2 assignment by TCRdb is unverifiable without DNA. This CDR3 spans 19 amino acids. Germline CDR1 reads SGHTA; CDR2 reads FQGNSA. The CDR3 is CASSPRKAERGSSYNEQFF.

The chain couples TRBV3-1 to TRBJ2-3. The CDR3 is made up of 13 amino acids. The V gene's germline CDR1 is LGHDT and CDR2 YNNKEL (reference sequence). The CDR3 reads CASSHWVADTQYF.

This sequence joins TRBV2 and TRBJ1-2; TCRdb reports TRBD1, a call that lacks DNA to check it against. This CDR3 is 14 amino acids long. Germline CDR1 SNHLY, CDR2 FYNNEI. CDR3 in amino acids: CASSDVTGIRGYTF.